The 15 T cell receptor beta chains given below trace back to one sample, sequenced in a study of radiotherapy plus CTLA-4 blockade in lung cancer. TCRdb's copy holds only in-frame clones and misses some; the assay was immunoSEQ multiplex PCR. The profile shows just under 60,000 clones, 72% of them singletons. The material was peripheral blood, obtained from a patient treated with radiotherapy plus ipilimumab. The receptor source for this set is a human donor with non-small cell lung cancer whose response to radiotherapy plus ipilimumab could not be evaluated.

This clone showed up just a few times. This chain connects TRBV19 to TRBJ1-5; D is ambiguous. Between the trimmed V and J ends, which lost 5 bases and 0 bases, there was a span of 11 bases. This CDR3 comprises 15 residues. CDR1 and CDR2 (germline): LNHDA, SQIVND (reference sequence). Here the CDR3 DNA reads TGTGCCAGTAGTTTCGGACGGGATAGCAATCAGCCCCAGCATTTT. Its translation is CASSFGRDSNQPQHF.

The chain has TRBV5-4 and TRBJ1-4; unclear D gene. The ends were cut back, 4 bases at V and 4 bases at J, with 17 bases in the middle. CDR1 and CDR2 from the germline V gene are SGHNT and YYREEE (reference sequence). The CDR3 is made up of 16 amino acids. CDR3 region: CASSPDRAGNNEKLFF. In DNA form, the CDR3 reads TGTGCCAGCAGCCCGGACCGGGCCGGGAATAATGAAAAACTGTTTTTT.

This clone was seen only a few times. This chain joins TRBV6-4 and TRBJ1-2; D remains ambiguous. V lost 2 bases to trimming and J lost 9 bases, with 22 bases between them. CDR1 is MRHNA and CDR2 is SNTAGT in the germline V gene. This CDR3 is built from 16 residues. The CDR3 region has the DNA TGTGCCAGCAGTGACGGTTATCTGGCCGGAGGGAAGAGCTACACCTTC. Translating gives CASSDGYLAGGKSYTF.

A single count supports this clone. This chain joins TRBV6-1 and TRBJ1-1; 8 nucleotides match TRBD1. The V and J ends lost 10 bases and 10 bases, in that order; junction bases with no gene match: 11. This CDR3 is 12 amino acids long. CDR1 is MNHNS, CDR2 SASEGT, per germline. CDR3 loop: CATYRPGQGAFF. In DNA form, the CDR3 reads TGTGCCACCTACAGGCCAGGACAGGGAGCTTTCTTT.

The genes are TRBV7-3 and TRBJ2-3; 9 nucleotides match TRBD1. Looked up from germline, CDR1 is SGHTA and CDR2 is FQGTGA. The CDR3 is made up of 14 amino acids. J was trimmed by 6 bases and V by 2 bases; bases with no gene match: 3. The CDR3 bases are TGTGCCAGCAGCTTACTTGGACAGGGGGATACGCAGTATTTT. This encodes CASSLLGQGDTQYF.

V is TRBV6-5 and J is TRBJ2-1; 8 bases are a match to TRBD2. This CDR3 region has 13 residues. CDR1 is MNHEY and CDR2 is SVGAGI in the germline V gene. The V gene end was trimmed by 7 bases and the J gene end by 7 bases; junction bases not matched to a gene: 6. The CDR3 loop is CASKREGQNEQFF. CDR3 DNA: TGTGCCAGCAAACGGGAGGGCCAGAATGAGCAGTTCTTC.

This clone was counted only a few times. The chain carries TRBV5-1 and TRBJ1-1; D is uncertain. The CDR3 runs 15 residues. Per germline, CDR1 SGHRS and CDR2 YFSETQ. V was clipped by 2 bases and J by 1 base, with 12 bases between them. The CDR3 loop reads CASSLRGEPNTEAFF. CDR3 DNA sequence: TGCGCCAGCAGCTTACGTGGGGAGCCGAACACTGAAGCTTTCTTT.

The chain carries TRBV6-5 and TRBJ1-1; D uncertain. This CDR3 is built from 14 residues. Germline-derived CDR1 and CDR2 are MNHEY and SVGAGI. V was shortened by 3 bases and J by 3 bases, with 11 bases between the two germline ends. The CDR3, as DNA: TGTGCCAGCAGTTATAGTCGGGGTGACACTGAAGCTTTCTTT. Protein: CASSYSRGDTEAFF.

This CDR3 reads CASSAGRGENQPQHF. The DNA of the CDR3 is TGTGCCAGCAGCGCTGGCAGGGGCGAGAATCAGCCCCAGCATTTT. The chain combines TRBV7-2 with TRBJ1-5, with a possible D match to TRBD1 (6 bases). Trimming took 5 bases from V and 4 from J, leaving 15 bases between them. The CDR3 covers 15 residues. Germline V gene lookup returns CDR1 SGHTA and CDR2 FQGNSA.

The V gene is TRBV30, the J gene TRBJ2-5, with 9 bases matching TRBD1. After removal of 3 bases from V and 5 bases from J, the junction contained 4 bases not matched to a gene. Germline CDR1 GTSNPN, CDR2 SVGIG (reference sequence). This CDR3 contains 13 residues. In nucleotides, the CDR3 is TGTGCCTGGAGGACAGGGGGGTTGGAGACCCAGTACTTC. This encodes CAWRTGGLETQYF.

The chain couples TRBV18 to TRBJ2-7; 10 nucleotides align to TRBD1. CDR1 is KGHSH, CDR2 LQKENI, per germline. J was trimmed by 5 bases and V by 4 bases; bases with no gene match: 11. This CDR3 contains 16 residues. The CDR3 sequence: CASSLGSGTGVDEQYF. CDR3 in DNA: TGTGCCAGCTCACTAGGTTCTGGGACAGGGGTGGACGAGCAGTACTTC.

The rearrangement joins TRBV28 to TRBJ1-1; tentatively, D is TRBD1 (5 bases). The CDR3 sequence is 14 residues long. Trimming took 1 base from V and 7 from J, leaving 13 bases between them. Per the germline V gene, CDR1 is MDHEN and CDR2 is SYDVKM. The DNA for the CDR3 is TGTGCCAGCAGTTTATATGGGGGGGAGGTTGAAGCTTTCTTT. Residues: CASSLYGGEVEAFF.

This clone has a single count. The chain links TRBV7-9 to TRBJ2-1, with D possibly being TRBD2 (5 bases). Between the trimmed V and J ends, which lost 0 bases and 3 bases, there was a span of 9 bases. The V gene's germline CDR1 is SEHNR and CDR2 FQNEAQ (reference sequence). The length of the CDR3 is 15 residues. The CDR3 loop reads CASSLALGDYNEQFF. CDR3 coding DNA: TGTGCCAGCAGCTTAGCGCTCGGGGACTACAATGAGCAGTTCTTC.

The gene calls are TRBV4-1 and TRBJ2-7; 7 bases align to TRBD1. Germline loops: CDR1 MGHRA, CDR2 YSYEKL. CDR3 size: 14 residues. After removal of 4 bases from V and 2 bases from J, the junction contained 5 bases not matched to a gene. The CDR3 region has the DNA TGCGCCAGCAGCCCGAGACAGGGTACCTACGAGCAGTACTTC. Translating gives CASSPRQGTYEQYF.

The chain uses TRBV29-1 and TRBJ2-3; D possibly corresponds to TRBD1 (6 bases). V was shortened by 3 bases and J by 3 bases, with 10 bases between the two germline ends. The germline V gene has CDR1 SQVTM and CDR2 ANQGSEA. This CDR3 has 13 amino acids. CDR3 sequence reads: CSVDGGATDTQYF. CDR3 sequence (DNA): TGCAGCGTTGATGGGGGCGCGACAGATACGCAGTATTTT.